The present entry profiles one TCR beta chain with its context. Its matching antigen is unknown. Germline trimming cut 7 bases from V and 8 bases from J; bases unmatched to any gene: 22. The germline V gene encodes CDR1 SNHLY and CDR2 FYNNEI. This CDR3 spans 18 amino acids. The record originates from a study of identical twins. Study-wide results and caveats: Cross-sectional statistics underpinned the conclusions; the same donors were not followed. Low generation probability was overrepresented in out-of-frame alpha sequences shared by twins.

One entry per CDR3 protein results from TCRdb running MiXCR on the 5' RACE reads. This sample has 700,000 or so distinct CDR3 sequences; roughly 8% occur once, and the top ten carry approximately 0.94%. The sample was also reused in another study, on yellow fever vaccine responses in identical twins. That study reports: Vaccine T cell responses of twins reportedly seemed partly convergent and partly personalized.

The TCR sequence derives from a woman younger than 35 in good health. What was sequenced was PBMCs. The chain carries TRBV2 and TRBJ1-2; 10 positions agree with TRBD1. CDR3 sequence: CASKVGEVVGDRGQGYTF. CDR3 DNA: TGTGCCAGCAAAGTGGGCGAAGTGGTGGGAGACAGGGGGCAAGGCTACACCTTC. Supplemented by reference TRBV2 and TRBJ1-2, the full variable domain reads EPEVTQTPSHQVTQMGQEVILRCVPISNHLYFYWYRQILGQKVEFLVSFYNNEISEKSEIFDDQFSVERPDGSNFTLKIRSTKLEDSAMYFCASKVGEVVGDRGQGYTFGSGTRLTVV.